The 29 T cell receptor beta chains given below trace back to one sample, sequenced in a study of CD8 T cells in Susac syndrome. With random hexamers, about 0.5 to 1 ug RNA was reverse transcribed. TCRdb re-called the immunoSEQ multiplex PCR reads through MiXCR, storing one row per CDR3 protein. The profile shows some 200,000 distinct CDR3 sequences, 90% to 96% of them singletons. Material: CD4+ T cells from PBMCs. These receptors all come from a human donor with Susac syndrome.

The V and J genes are TRBV20-1 and TRBJ1-1, with 8 bases lining up with TRBD1. The germline CDR1 and CDR2 sequences are DFQATT and SNEGSKA (reference sequence). CDR3 length: 12 amino acids. The J segment lost 11 bases and the V segment lost 6 bases, leaving 11 bases of the junction unmatched. As DNA, the CDR3 is TGCAGTGCCGACCCGACAGGGGAGAGGGCTTTCTTT. It codes for CSADPTGERAFF.

The rearrangement joins TRBV20-1 to TRBJ1-1, with D unresolved. V was cut by 6 bases and J by 2 bases, with 7 bases left in between. The CDR3 contains 11 residues. Germline loops: CDR1 DFQATT, CDR2 SNEGSKA (reference sequence). CDR3 sequence (DNA): TGCAGTGCGGTTCATAACACTGAAGCTTTCTTT. Protein sequence: CSAVHNTEAFF.

The V call is TRBV5-1, the J call TRBJ1-2, with 8 bases fitting TRBD1. In germline, CDR1 is SGHRS, CDR2 YFSETQ. J was trimmed by 0 bases and V by 2 bases; bases with no gene match: 3. This CDR3 is 15 amino acids long. CDR3 in DNA: TGCGCCAGCAGCTTAGCCAGGGGGCCTAACTATGGCTACACCTTC. This translates into CASSLARGPNYGYTF.

The chain recombines TRBV18 with TRBJ2-3; D remains ambiguous. Trimming took off 2 bases at V and 5 bases at J, with 5 bases between the two ends. From germline, CDR1 is KGHSH and CDR2 LQKENI. The CDR3 is made up of 12 amino acids. The CDR3 region has the DNA TGTGCCAGCTCACCATACGGAGATACGCAGTATTTT. Residues: CASSPYGDTQYF.

The rearrangement uses TRBV3-1 and TRBJ2-7, with 9 bases lining up with TRBD1. Germline V gene sequence: CDR1 LGHDT, CDR2 YNNKEL (reference sequence). This CDR3 spans 16 amino acids. V shed 1 base, J shed 1 base, and the junction held 5 bases outside the gene matches. CDR3 nucleotides: TGTGCCAGCAGCCAAGCATCGGGACAGGGATCCTACGAGCAGTACTTC. The encoded protein is CASSQASGQGSYEQYF.

In nucleotides, the CDR3 is TGTGCCAGCTCAGCGTTGACAGTTAACACCGGGGAGCTGTTTTTT. Translated: CASSALTVNTGELFF. V gene TRBV18 combines with J gene TRBJ2-2; D is possibly TRBD1 (5 bases). CDR1 is KGHSH, CDR2 LQKENI, per germline. Trimming stripped 5 bases from V and 2 bases from J, with 12 bases between. The CDR3 is 15 amino acids.

CDR3 protein: CASSSSSGGQFF. CDR3 nucleotide sequence: TGTGCCAGCAGTTCCAGTTCGGGGGGGCAGTTCTTC. This sequence joins TRBV12-3 or TRBV12-4 and TRBJ2-1; 7 bases align to TRBD2. V shed 4 bases, J shed 12 bases, and the junction held 6 bases outside the gene matches. This CDR3 has 12 amino acids.

The chain couples TRBV30 to TRBJ2-5; no definite D call. Germline CDR1 GTSNPN, CDR2 SVGIG (reference sequence). Trimming left V 0 bases short and J 5 bases short, with 4 bases between. The CDR3 runs to 11 residues. CDR3 amino acids: CAWSVTETQYF. CDR3 DNA sequence: TGTGCCTGGAGTGTAACCGAGACCCAGTACTTC.

This sequence joins TRBV6-1 and TRBJ2-5, with TRBD2 identical over 12 bases. The CDR3 runs to 18 residues. CDR1 and CDR2 from the germline V gene are MNHNS and SASEGT. Trimming cost V 6 bases and J 1 base; bases outside gene matches: 12. The CDR3 spells CASSHGALAGGLQETQYF. Written as DNA, the CDR3 is TGTGCCAGCAGCCACGGGGCCCTAGCGGGGGGGCTCCAAGAGACCCAGTACTTC.

This chain joins TRBV12-3 or TRBV12-4 and TRBJ2-5; maybe TRBD2 (7 bases). Trimming left V 7 bases short and J 5 bases short, with 20 bases between. The CDR3 covers 15 residues. This CDR3 reads CASTWGGLPRETQYF. CDR3 nucleotide sequence: TGTGCCAGCACCTGGGGGGGGCTACCTCGGGAGACCCAGTACTTC.

The V call is TRBV3-1, the J call TRBJ1-1; possibly TRBD1 for D (6 bases). CDR3 size: 13 residues. The germline V and J ends were trimmed by 3 bases and 8 bases, with 13 bases remaining between them. Germline V gene data show CDR1 as LGHDT and CDR2 as YNNKEL (reference sequence). This CDR3 reads CASSQRPGTEAFF. The CDR3 DNA reads as TGTGCCAGCAGCCAGAGACCCGGGACAGAAGCTTTCTTT.

The chain recombines TRBV5-1 with TRBJ2-2; D unresolved. Germline values: CDR1 SGHRS, CDR2 YFSETQ. The CDR3 length is 16 residues. V was cut by 10 bases and J by 4 bases, with 23 bases left in between. This CDR3 is CASRQVHTPSTGELFF. The CDR3, as DNA: TGCGCCTCAAGGCAGGTTCATACCCCGAGCACCGGGGAGCTGTTTTTT.

The chain recombines TRBV6-2 or TRBV6-3 with TRBJ2-5; D not certain. Germline V lookup: CDR1 MNHEY, CDR2 SVGEGT. The germline V and J ends were trimmed by 0 bases and 5 bases, with 4 bases remaining between them. This CDR3 contains 12 residues. Written as DNA, the CDR3 is TGTGCCAGCAGTTACTCGACCGAGACCCAGTACTTC. Amino acid sequence: CASSYSTETQYF.

This sequence joins TRBV25-1 and TRBJ2-5; 10 nucleotides line up with TRBD1. The CDR3 is 15 residues long. J gave up 1 base and V 4 bases, and 3 bases lay outside the gene matches. In germline, CDR1 is MGHDK, CDR2 SYGVNS. Here the CDR3 DNA reads TGTGCCAGCAGTGGGACAGGGGGGGGCCAAGAGACCCAGTACTTC. Translated, it gives CASSGTGGGQETQYF.

This chain joins TRBV6-5 and TRBJ2-3, with 7 positions matching TRBD1. Germline V CDR1 and CDR2: MNHEY, SVGAGI. Germline trimming cut 0 bases from V and 4 bases from J; bases unmatched to any gene: 10. The length of the CDR3 is 17 residues. CDR3 protein: CASSYSRQGGRPDTQYF. The CDR3 DNA reads TGTGCCAGCAGTTACTCCCGACAGGGCGGCCGTCCAGATACGCAGTATTTT.

The V gene is TRBV7-2, the J gene TRBJ1-1, with TRBD1 matching 9 bases. Germline CDR1 reads SGHTA; CDR2 reads FQGNSA. V shed 5 bases and J 6 bases; nucleotides not matched to a gene: 4. This CDR3 has 13 residues. DNA of the CDR3: TGTGCCAGCAGCCTACAGGGGGCGGCTGAAGCTTTCTTT. It specifies CASSLQGAAEAFF.

The chain links TRBV20-1 to TRBJ2-3; D remains unclear. Germline CDR1 reads DFQATT; CDR2 reads SNEGSKA (reference sequence). The length of the CDR3 is 14 residues. The V end lost 1 base, the J end lost 6 bases, and 14 bases lay between the germline ends. The CDR3 bases are TGCAGTGCTAGAGGTTCATCCACACCGGATACGCAGTATTTT. Encoded protein: CSARGSSTPDTQYF.

V usage is TRBV20-1 and J usage is TRBJ2-3; D possibly matches TRBD1 or TRBD2 (5 bases each). Germline CDR1 and CDR2: DFQATT and SNEGSKA (reference sequence). The V gene lost 3 bases and the J gene lost 6 bases, with 19 bases spanning the gap. The CDR3 is made up of 15 amino acids. CDR3 bases: TGCAGTGCTAGTGCCGGGCTGACAGCGGTGGATACGCAGTATTTT. As protein: CSASAGLTAVDTQYF.

The chain uses TRBV9 and TRBJ2-5; TRBD2 is a possible D gene (5 bases). V lost 0 bases and J 5 bases, leaving 17 bases between the germline ends. This CDR3 contains 16 residues. Germline CDR1 is SGDLS and CDR2 is YYNGEE. This chain's CDR3 is CASSVAASIGVETQYF. The DNA of the CDR3 is TGTGCCAGCAGCGTAGCGGCTAGCATTGGGGTCGAGACCCAGTACTTC. Filled out from reference TRBV9 and TRBJ2-5, the complete variable domain reads DSGVTQTPKHLITATGQRVTLRCSPRSGDLSVYWYQQSLDQGLQFLIQYYNGEERAKGNILERFSAQQFPDLHSELNLSSLELGDSALYFCASSVAASIGVETQYFGPGTRLLVL.

The chain carries TRBV29-1 and TRBJ1-1, with D perhaps matching TRBD1 (5 bases). Germline CDR1 and CDR2: SQVTM and ANQGSEA. Trimming removed 4 bases at V and 4 bases at J, with 16 bases between. This CDR3 region has 14 residues. The CDR3 sequence is CSVAKRDRVTEAFF. DNA for the CDR3: TGCAGCGTTGCGAAAAGGGACCGCGTCACTGAAGCTTTCTTT.

This clonotype has only one observation. This chain uses TRBV6-2 or TRBV6-3 with TRBJ1-4, with a weak D call TRBD1 (5 bases). Trimming shortened V by 4 bases and J by 8 bases, and 11 bases separated the two germline ends. Germline V gene sequence: CDR1 MNHEY, CDR2 SVGEGT. The CDR3 extends over 13 amino acids. CDR3 DNA: TGTGCCAGCAGTTTAACAGGATCGGAAAAACTGTTTTTT. Translation: CASSLTGSEKLFF.

This rearrangement joins TRBV30 to TRBJ2-7; 7 nucleotides match TRBD1. Germline V gene lookup returns CDR1 GTSNPN and CDR2 SVGIG (reference sequence). This CDR3 is 12 amino acids long. Germline trimming cut 8 bases from V and 3 bases from J; bases unmatched to any gene: 7. Here the CDR3 DNA reads TGTGCCAGTAACGCAGGGGGCTACGAGCAGTACTTC. This translates into CASNAGGYEQYF.

J is TRBJ1-6 and V is TRBV25-1; D call uncertain. The CDR3 length is 15 residues. V lost 2 bases, J lost 5 bases, and 10 bases lay in between. Germline V CDR1 and CDR2: MGHDK, SYGVNS. The CDR3 DNA is TGTGCCAGCAGTGAAACTACAGACGATAATTCACCCCTCCACTTT. Translation gives CASSETTDDNSPLHF.

The chain has TRBV7-8 and TRBJ1-2; D is unresolved. V lost 1 base to trimming and J lost 7 bases, with 16 bases between them. The CDR3 contains 15 residues. Germline assignment: CDR1 SGHVS and CDR2 FQNEAQ. Written as DNA, the CDR3 is TGTGCCAGCAGCTTAGGGGGTCAGCGGGAAGGTGGCTACACCTTC. It specifies CASSLGGQREGGYTF.

The chain carries TRBV30 and TRBJ2-4; unclear D gene. There are 13 residues in the CDR3. Germline V gives CDR1 GTSNPN, CDR2 SVGIG (reference sequence). Trimming cost V 0 bases and J 3 bases, with 6 bases left between them. CDR3 residues: CAWSVYVKNIQYF. DNA for the CDR3: TGTGCCTGGAGTGTATATGTCAAAAACATTCAGTACTTC.

The chain employs TRBV11-2 and TRBJ1-1; no firm D call. The ends were cut back, 4 bases at V and 3 bases at J, with 9 bases in the middle. This CDR3 region has 13 residues. Germline CDR1 reads SGHAT; CDR2 reads FQNNGV. The DNA for the CDR3 is TGTGCCAGCAGCTACGAGCCCCACACTGAAGCTTTCTTT. The encoded protein is CASSYEPHTEAFF.

J is TRBJ2-1 and V is TRBV7-2, with TRBD2 identical over 11 bases. Germline lookup yields CDR1 SGHTA and CDR2 FQGNSA. The CDR3 loop spans 15 amino acids. Unmatched junction bases numbered 5, after V lost 2 bases and J lost 8 bases. The DNA of the CDR3 is TGTGCCAGCAGCTTATTGCCTAGCGGGGGGTATGAGCAGTTCTTC. Translating it yields CASSLLPSGGYEQFF.

The CDR3: CASAPTGQHTDTQYF. The CDR3 region has the DNA TGCGCCAGCGCCCCGACGGGACAGCACACAGATACGCAGTATTTT. The rearrangement links TRBV5-1 to TRBJ2-3, with TRBD1 matching 7 bases. Trimming at V came to 7 bases and at J to 2 bases, leaving 10 bases not matched to a gene. The CDR3 runs to 15 residues. Germline values: CDR1 SGHRS, CDR2 YFSETQ.

The J gene is TRBJ2-6, the V gene TRBV6-1; 8 bases agree with TRBD1. Germline values: CDR1 MNHNS, CDR2 SASEGT. Unmatched junction bases numbered 5, after V lost 5 bases and J lost 2 bases. CDR3 length: 16 amino acids. In nucleotides, the CDR3 is TGTGCCAGCAGTCTCCGGACAGGGACTGGGGCCAACGTCCTGACTTTC. Translated, it gives CASSLRTGTGANVLTF.